This entry describes one T cell receptor (beta chain). Its antigen is still unknown. The sample comes from a study of cytotoxic CD8 clonotypes in ibrutinib-treated CLL. Broader study findings: Sample timing was unmatched between remission and later-progressing patients; lymph nodes unstudied. Ibrutinib response saw clonality rise, and progression saw it return toward baseline.

Germline V gene lookup returns CDR1 MNHNS and CDR2 SASEGT. J lost 2 bases, V lost 6 bases, and 6 bases had no gene match. This CDR3 region has 15 residues. TCRdb keeps only in-frame clones here, not all; method: immunoSEQ multiplex PCR. Of 160,000 or so clones detected, 84% appear once; the ten largest clones hold under 5.5%. The gene calls are TRBV6-1 and TRBJ2-5, with TRBD2 identical over 10 bases. The sequence derives from a human donor with chronic lymphocytic leukemia. This specimen was PBMCs, taken after 24 months of ibrutinib treatment. CDR3 in DNA: TGTGCCAGCAGGGGAAGCGGGGGGGAACAAGAGACCCAGTACTTC. Protein product: CASRGSGGEQETQYF.